The text below deals with one TCR beta chain. Amplification of TCR beta CDR3 regions was performed using RNA transcripts as template. Researchers ran a first-round RT-PCR on the TCR CDR3 using the HTBI primer set. MiXCR, run by TCRdb on the multiplex PCR reads, gives a single entry per CDR3 protein. The sample yields 500,000 to 650,000 distinct CDR3 sequences, 20% seen once. Together with thyroid ultrasound, orbital computed tomography, serum thyroxine and TRAb, clinical symptoms were used for diagnoses. The sample comes from a study of T cells in Graves' hyperthyroidism and ophthalmopathy. Trimming cost V 5 bases and J 4 bases; bases outside gene matches: 10. There are 16 residues in the CDR3. Germline V gives CDR1 SGHAT, CDR2 FQNNGV.

The sequence was obtained from a man between 40 and 49 years old with Graves' ophthalmopathy. The sequenced sample was blood. The rearrangement uses TRBV11-2 and TRBJ1-1; 10 bases line up with TRBD1. CDR3 sequence (DNA): TGTGCCAGCAGCCACCGACAGGGGGCAGCGGGCACTGAAGCTTTCTTT. This gives the protein CASSHRQGAAGTEAFF.